Given below is one T cell receptor beta chain in context. Antigen unknown. This record comes from a study of CD8 T cells in ankylosing spondylitis. For TCR beta, libraries came from quantitative 5'-RACE with molecular barcodes. MiXCR, run by TCRdb on the 5' RACE reads, gives a single entry per CDR3 protein. The sample comprises about 450,000 distinct CDR3 sequences, 20% to 30% of which are singletons, and 0.89% rests with the top ten. CDR3 size: 13 residues. Trimming shortened V by 7 bases and J by 6 bases, and 19 bases separated the two germline ends. Germline V CDR1 and CDR2: SQVTM, ANQGSEA. Overall study findings and caveats: In ankylosing spondylitis patients, matched synovial fluid reportedly showed significant enrichment of disease-linked clones. Ankylosing spondylitis blood appeared to carry a characteristic TCR beta motif of several highly homologous variants. Disease-linked clones bore a CD8+ phenotype, appearing relatively rarely in peripheral blood.

The material sequenced was blood, either unsorted or a sorted T cell fraction (not recorded which). The receptor comes from a male donor with ankylosing spondylitis. J is TRBJ2-7 and V is TRBV29-1; D gene uncertain. The DNA of the CDR3 is TGCAGCGCCCTCCGGGCTTTATCGGTCGAGCAGTACTTC. Protein: CSALRALSVEQYF.